The next 32 T cell receptor beta chains were all read from a single sample in a study of T cells in women clearing cervical HPV infection. Clones were read by immunoSEQ multiplex PCR, and TCRdb kept only the in-frame ones, dropping some. In total, the table holds tens of thousands of clones. The sample consisted of blood buffy coat. The receptors stem from a woman between 18 and 70 years old with a cervical HPV16 infection that either progressed to CIN3+ or cleared (not recorded which).

On this clone: With the read ending 3 residues before the CDR3 end, the germline J gene is used to fill in that end. The rearrangement joins TRBV19 to TRBJ2-3; 11 bases are a match to TRBD1. Germline loops: CDR1 LNHDA, CDR2 SQIVND (reference sequence). This CDR3 has 15 residues. CDR3 amino acids: CASSVSGQGGQPQYF. The part of the CDR3 DNA that was read is TGTGCCAGTAGTGTGTCGGGACAGGGGGGTCAGCCG.

The covered CDR3 bases are TGCAGTGCTGAAACCGGGACTAGCGGGAGGAACGAG. As protein: CSAETGTSGRNE. The entire CDR3 protein reads CSAETGTSGRNEQYF. The chain joins TRBV20-1 to TRBJ2-7, with TRBD2 identical over 15 bases. The read ends 3 residues early relative to the CDR3; the germline J gene fills the gap. Germline CDR1 and CDR2: DFQATT and SNEGSKA (reference sequence). The CDR3 totals 15 residues. V was pared by 5 bases and J by 5 bases, with 7 bases of the junction left unmatched.

For this clone: The read comes to an end 3 residues before the CDR3 does, leaving the germline J gene to fill in the end. V is TRBV19 and J is TRBJ1-2; D may be TRBD1 (6 bases). The CDR3 runs to 13 residues. Germline loops: CDR1 LNHDA, CDR2 SQIVND (reference sequence). Trimming shortened V by 3 bases and J by 2 bases, and 7 bases separated the two germline ends. The CDR3 is CASSITGNYGYTF. The DNA read from the CDR3 is TGTGCCAGTAGTATTACAGGGAACTATGGC. Together with reference TRBV19 and TRBJ1-2, the CDR3 gives the full variable domain: DGGITQSPKYLFRKEGQNVTLSCEQNLNHDAMYWYRQDPGQGLRLIYYSQIVNDFQKGDIAEGYSVSREKKESFPLTVTSAQKNPTAFYLCASSITGNYGYTFGSGTRLTVV.

As regards this clone: The read gets to within 3 residues of the CDR3 end, and the germline J gene fills in the rest. The chain joins TRBV7-3 to TRBJ1-1; TRBD1 matches at 8 bases. J was trimmed by 5 bases and V by 7 bases; bases with no gene match: 12. The CDR3 is made up of 15 amino acids. Germline assignment: CDR1 SGHTA and CDR2 FQGTGA. The CDR3 loop is CASKSPGTGGTEAFF. CDR3 DNA (partial): TGTGCCAGCAAGTCTCCCGGGACAGGAGGAACTGAA.

In the case of this clone: The DNA ends 3 residues before the CDR3 does, and the rest of the CDR3 is filled in from the germline J gene. This chain links TRBV19 with TRBJ2-7; 7 bases align to TRBD2. The V segment lost 1 base and the J segment 0 bases; nucleotides outside the gene matches: 12. The CDR3 has 18 residues. Germline V gives CDR1 LNHDA, CDR2 SQIVND (reference sequence). CDR3 DNA, as far as it was read: TGTGCCAGTAGTATAGGGGTCTCTTGGGGGGGTTACTCCTACGAG. As protein: CASSIGVSWGGYSYE. The CDR3, in full, reads CASSIGVSWGGYSYEQYF.

With respect to this clone: The read finishes 3 residues shy of the CDR3 end, and the germline J gene is used to complete it. The chain has TRBV30 and TRBJ2-3, with 8 bases that match TRBD1. Germline V CDR1 and CDR2: GTSNPN, SVGIG (reference sequence). The CDR3 sequence is 15 residues long. The CDR3 reads CAWSGTGLGNQPQYF. Incomplete CDR3 DNA: TGTGCCTGGAGTGGGACAGGGCTTGGCAATCAGCCG.

On this clone: Read data end 3 residues before the CDR3 end; the end is taken from the germline J gene. V gene TRBV23-1 combines with J gene TRBJ1-6; tentative D call: TRBD1 (6 bases). TRBV23-1 belongs to the ORF category, with a function that is uncertain. V was cut by 1 base and J by 0 bases, with 13 bases left in between. There are 18 residues in the CDR3. The sequenced part of the CDR3 DNA is TGCGCCAGCAGTCAATTGGTTCAGGACAGCTCCTATAATTCACCC. This gives the protein CASSQLVQDSSYNSP. The CDR3 in its entirety is CASSQLVQDSSYNSPLHF.

As regards this clone: The DNA ends 3 residues before the CDR3 does, and the rest of the CDR3 is filled in from the germline J gene. V is TRBV5-1 and J is TRBJ2-3; 7 nucleotides agree with TRBD1. In germline, CDR1 is SGHRS, CDR2 YFSETQ. This CDR3 has 14 residues. V lost 2 bases, J lost 2 bases, and 2 bases stayed unmatched. CDR3 sequence: CASSFGTATDTQYF. CDR3 bases read: TGCGCCAGCAGCTTTGGGACAGCCACAGATACG. The full variable domain, in which reference TRBV5-1 and TRBJ2-3 provide the parts outside the CDR3, is KAGVTQTPRYLIKTRGQQVTLSCSPISGHRSVSWYQQTPGQGLQFLFEYFSETQRNKGNFPGRFSGRQFSNSRSEMNVSTLELGDSALYLCASSFGTATDTQYFGPGTRLTVL.

The CDR3 region is CAISELGGSYEQYF. CDR3 bases read: TGTGCCATCAGTGAGTTGGGGGGCTCCTACGAG. The chain couples TRBV10-3 to TRBJ2-7; perhaps TRBD2 as D (6 bases). The read comes to an end 3 residues before the CDR3 does, leaving the germline J gene to fill in the end. The germline V gene has CDR1 ENHRY and CDR2 SYGVKD. The CDR3 runs 14 residues. V was trimmed by 1 base and J by 0 bases, leaving 7 bases between them.

Remarks on this clone: Read coverage stops 3 residues before the CDR3 terminus; the germline J gene supplies the remainder. The chain combines TRBV4-1 with TRBJ1-2; TRBD1 matches at 7 bases. V was pared by 1 base and J by 5 bases, with 1 base of the junction left unmatched. Germline-derived CDR1 and CDR2 are MGHRA and YSYEKL. CDR3 length: 13 amino acids. The DNA read from the CDR3 is TGCGCCAGCAGCCAAGGGGGACAGTATGGC. Amino acids: CASSQGGQYG. From start to end, the CDR3 is CASSQGGQYGYTF.

The part of the CDR3 DNA that was read is TGTGCCAGTAGTATTGGACAGGGGAACACTGAA. Translation: CASSIGQGNTE. Given in full, the CDR3 is CASSIGQGNTEAFF. The rearrangement joins TRBV19 to TRBJ1-1, with TRBD1 matching over 8 bases. Read coverage stops 3 residues before the CDR3 terminus; the germline J gene supplies the remainder. Trimming at V came to 3 bases and at J to 1 base, leaving 1 base not matched to a gene. Germline lookup yields CDR1 LNHDA and CDR2 SQIVND (reference sequence). The CDR3 loop spans 14 amino acids.

With regard to this clone: The observed sequence ends 3 residues before the CDR3 terminus, with the missing tail filled in from the germline J gene. V is TRBV6-2 or TRBV6-3 and J is TRBJ2-7, with TRBD1 as a possible D gene (6 bases). There are 14 residues in the CDR3. The V and J ends lost 7 bases and 1 base respectively, with 14 bases between them. Germline-derived CDR1 and CDR2 are MNHEY and SVGEGT. This chain's CDR3 is CASTTVQGSYEQYF. The DNA read from the CDR3 is TGTGCCAGCACTACGGTTCAGGGGTCCTACGAG.

In the case of this clone: With the read ending 3 residues before the CDR3 end, the germline J gene is used to fill in that end. This chain joins TRBV5-1 and TRBJ2-1, with 8 bases matching TRBD1. CDR3 length equals 15 residues. Germline loops: CDR1 SGHRS, CDR2 YFSETQ. Unmatched junction bases numbered 6, after V lost 0 bases and J lost 7 bases. CDR3 DNA, as far as it was read: TGCGCCAGCAGCTTGGTTGGACAGGGTTTGAATGAG. Protein product: CASSLVGQGLNE. The CDR3, in full, reads CASSLVGQGLNEQFF. The full variable domain, rest sourced from reference TRBV5-1 and TRBJ2-1, is KAGVTQTPRYLIKTRGQQVTLSCSPISGHRSVSWYQQTPGQGLQFLFEYFSETQRNKGNFPGRFSGRQFSNSRSEMNVSTLELGDSALYLCASSLVGQGLNEQFFGPGTRLTVL.

Turning to this clone: The CDR3 end falls 3 residues outside the read, so it is completed with the germline J gene. The chain links TRBV20-1 to TRBJ2-6; 7 bases are a match to TRBD2. V trimming: 5 bases; J trimming: 0 bases; junction bases outside the gene matches: 10. The CDR3 totals 17 residues. CDR1 and CDR2 from the germline V gene are DFQATT and SNEGSKA (reference sequence). CDR3 protein: CSAYRPGGYSGANVLTF. The CDR3 bases that were read are TGCAGTGCTTACCGCCCGGGGGGTTACTCTGGGGCCAACGTC.

To note about this clone: The CDR3 goes on 3 residues after the read ends, and that part is filled in from the germline J gene. The rearrangement links TRBV5-1 to TRBJ2-1, with D possibly TRBD1 on 6 matching bases. The V end was cut by 9 bases, the J end by 2 bases, with 18 bases between. The CDR3 length is 15 residues. Germline V gene lookup returns CDR1 SGHRS and CDR2 YFSETQ. Here the CDR3 reads CATKSAGDPYNEQFF. The CDR3 bases that were read are TGCGCCACCAAGAGCGCAGGGGACCCCTACAATGAG.

Worth noting for this clone: The read is 3 residues too short to cover the CDR3 end, so that end is filled in from the germline J gene. V and J are TRBV19 and TRBJ2-3; 8 bases are a match to TRBD1. CDR1 and CDR2 from the germline V gene are LNHDA and SQIVND (reference sequence). The CDR3 is made up of 14 amino acids. The covered CDR3 bases are TGTGCCAGTACCTCGGACAGGGATTATCAGCCG. Translated, it gives CASTSDRDYQP. The CDR3 reads in full as CASTSDRDYQPQYF. Combining the CDR3 with reference TRBV19 and TRBJ2-3 gives the whole variable domain DGGITQSPKYLFRKEGQNVTLSCEQNLNHDAMYWYRQDPGQGLRLIYYSQIVNDFQKGDIAEGYSVSREKKESFPLTVTSAQKNPTAFYLCASTSDRDYQPQYFGPGTRLTVL.

CDR3 DNA, as far as it was read: TGCAGTGCTAGAGATTACCGGACAGACTACGAG. Encoded protein: CSARDYRTDYE. The entire CDR3 reads CSARDYRTDYEQYF. The chain couples TRBV20-1 to TRBJ2-7; weak D call: TRBD1 (6 bases). The read is 3 residues too short to cover the CDR3 end, so that end is filled in from the germline J gene. Germline CDR1 DFQATT, CDR2 SNEGSKA (reference sequence). With 0 bases removed from V and 3 bases from J, the gap between germline ends came to 12 bases. The CDR3 covers 14 residues.

Points on this clone: The CDR3 goes on 3 residues after the read ends, and that part is filled in from the germline J gene. The rearrangement links TRBV11-2 to TRBJ2-7; TRBD2 aligns across 10 bases. Germline CDR1 reads SGHAT; CDR2 reads FQNNGV. This CDR3 region has 15 residues. Trimming at V came to 5 bases and at J to 4 bases, leaving 8 bases not matched to a gene. The sequenced part of the CDR3 DNA is TGTGCCAGCAGCGTCGGGGCTAGCGGGAGTTACGAG. Translating gives CASSVGASGSYE. The whole CDR3 reads CASSVGASGSYEQYF.

To note about this clone: The sequenced fragment ends 3 residues before the CDR3 boundary, so the rest is inferred from the germline J gene. The chain has TRBV19 and TRBJ1-5, with unresolved D. The CDR3 spans 13 residues. In germline, CDR1 is LNHDA, CDR2 SQIVND (reference sequence). The V end was cut by 5 bases, the J end by 1 base, with 6 bases between. CDR3 amino acids: CASSSQSNQPQHF. Incomplete CDR3 DNA: TGTGCCAGTAGTTCACAAAGCAATCAGCCC.

The CDR3 is CASSLDQGSGELFF. Partial CDR3 DNA: TGTGCCAGCAGCTTAGATCAAGGCTCCGGGGAG. This chain links TRBV11-3 with TRBJ2-2, with D unresolved. The read halts 3 residues ahead of the CDR3 end, with the missing end drawn from the germline J gene. This CDR3 is 14 amino acids long. Per the germline V gene, CDR1 is SGHNT and CDR2 is YENEEA. V shed 0 bases and J shed 6 bases, with 8 bases lying between them.

A remark on this clone: The read is 3 residues too short to cover the CDR3 end, so that end is filled in from the germline J gene. The rearrangement joins TRBV30 to TRBJ2-7; 12 bases are shared with TRBD2. V shed 5 bases and J 3 bases; nucleotides not matched to a gene: 2. This CDR3 contains 13 residues. CDR1 GTSNPN and CDR2 SVGIG come from the germline V gene (reference sequence). The covered CDR3 bases are TGTGCCTGGGGACTAGCGGGAATCTACGAG. Its translation: CAWGLAGIYE. The CDR3 in its entirety is CAWGLAGIYEQYF.

Note on this clone: The DNA ends 3 residues before the CDR3 does, and the rest of the CDR3 is filled in from the germline J gene. The chain combines TRBV7-9 with TRBJ2-2, with a weak D call TRBD1 (6 bases). Looked up from germline, CDR1 is SEHNR and CDR2 is FQNEAQ (reference sequence). CDR3 length equals 15 residues. The CDR3 protein is CASSSQGGTNSPLFF. CDR3 bases read: TGTGCCAGCAGCTCCCAAGGGGGTACGAATTCACCG. Full variable domain (missing parts from reference TRBV7-9 and TRBJ2-2): DTGVSQNPRHKITKRGQNVTFRCDPISEHNRLYWYRQTLGQGPEFLTYFQNEAQLEKSRLLSDRFSAERPKGSFSTLEIQRTEQGDSAMYLCASSSQGGTNSPLFFGEGSRLTVL.

As concerns this clone: The read falls 3 residues short of the CDR3 end, and the missing part is taken from the germline J gene. The genes are TRBV18 and TRBJ2-7, with a tentative D call TRBD1 (6 bases). The CDR3 spans 15 residues. The V end was cut by 3 bases, the J end by 2 bases, with 14 bases between. The V gene's germline CDR1 is KGHSH and CDR2 LQKENI. CDR3 region: CASSPYQGPTYEQYF. Partial CDR3 DNA: TGTGCCAGCTCACCTTATCAGGGGCCAACCTACGAG.

In regard to this clone: The CDR3 is cut off 3 residues early in the read; its end comes from the germline J gene. This chain links TRBV30 with TRBJ2-5, with no clear D. The CDR3 contains 12 residues. The germline V and J ends were trimmed by 2 bases and 5 bases, with 9 bases remaining between them. Germline loops: CDR1 GTSNPN, CDR2 SVGIG (reference sequence). Partial CDR3 DNA: TGTGCCTGGAGTTCCAGTGTTGAGACC. This sequence encodes CAWSSSVET. Given in full, the CDR3 is CAWSSSVETQYF.

The part of the CDR3 DNA that was read is TGTGCCTGGAGTTGGTCCGAACCAGTGGACACTGAA. Its translation is CAWSWSEPVDTE. The whole CDR3 sequence is CAWSWSEPVDTEAFF. This sequence joins TRBV30 and TRBJ1-1; D ambiguous. Coverage ceases 3 residues before the CDR3 finishes, and the germline J gene fills in the end. This CDR3 has 15 residues. Trimming took 2 bases from V and 3 from J, leaving 16 bases between them. Germline V gives CDR1 GTSNPN, CDR2 SVGIG (reference sequence).

As to this clone: Read sequence stops 3 residues before the CDR3 end, and the germline J gene provides the missing end. The V gene is TRBV5-1, the J gene TRBJ1-2; D is undetermined. V lost 1 base and J 5 bases, leaving 18 bases between the germline ends. The CDR3 extends over 16 amino acids. Looked up from germline, CDR1 is SGHRS and CDR2 is YFSETQ. Incomplete CDR3 DNA: TGCGCCAGCAGCTTGAAGAGATATAGCGGTGGGTATGGC. Encoded protein: CASSLKRYSGGYG. The complete CDR3 reads CASSLKRYSGGYGYTF.

This CDR3 is CASSPIGFSEQYF. The sequenced CDR3 bases are TGTGCCAGCTCACCAATCGGGTTTTCCGAG. The gene calls are TRBV18 and TRBJ2-7; D is unresolved. The CDR3 end lies 3 residues beyond the end of the read and is filled in from the germline J gene. The CDR3 length is 13 residues. V gave up 2 bases and J gave up 6 bases, with 11 bases separating them. The V gene's germline CDR1 is KGHSH and CDR2 LQKENI.

Regarding this clone: The observed sequence ends 3 residues before the CDR3 terminus, with the missing tail filled in from the germline J gene. The genes are TRBV29-1 and TRBJ2-3; 9 bases agree with TRBD1. V lost 6 bases, J lost 1 base, and 5 bases stayed unmatched. Per the germline V gene, CDR1 is SQVTM and CDR2 is ANQGSEA. The CDR3 is 14 amino acids. The CDR3 DNA, read in part, is TGCAGCGTCGCCGACAGGGGGGGCACAGATACG. As protein: CSVADRGGTDT. The entire CDR3 protein is CSVADRGGTDTQYF.

Turning to this clone: Sequencing ends 3 residues short of the CDR3 end; the germline J gene provides the rest. V and J are TRBV7-6 and TRBJ2-3, with 9 bases identical to TRBD2. The V gene's germline CDR1 is SGHVS and CDR2 FNYEAQ. The CDR3 has 17 residues. The CDR3 protein is CASSSTPLSGSRETQYF. The covered CDR3 bases are TGTGCCAGCAGCTCCACCCCACTTAGCGGGAGTAGGGAGACG.

With respect to this clone: With the read ending 3 residues before the CDR3 end, the germline J gene is used to fill in that end. The chain has TRBV7-2 and TRBJ2-7, with a possible D match to TRBD2 (6 bases). There are 13 residues in the CDR3. V lost 5 bases to trimming and J lost 6 bases, with 14 bases between them. Germline V gives CDR1 SGHTA, CDR2 FQGNSA. The sequenced part of the CDR3 DNA is TGTGCCAGCAGCCCTGGAGAAGCGGGCGAG. Translating it yields CASSPGEAGE. Given in full, the CDR3 is CASSPGEAGEQYF.

Points on this clone: The read terminates 3 residues before the CDR3 end, so the remaining end is supplied by the germline J gene. The rearrangement links TRBV19 to TRBJ2-3; 7 bases are shared with TRBD1. The CDR3 is 17 residues long. Germline lookup yields CDR1 LNHDA and CDR2 SQIVND (reference sequence). CDR3 amino acids: CASSIEPTGFSNQPQYF. The CDR3 bases that were read are TGTGCCAGTAGTATAGAACCGACAGGGTTTAGCAATCAGCCG.

Points on this clone: The CDR3 goes on 3 residues after the read ends, and that part is filled in from the germline J gene. The chain carries TRBV29-1 and TRBJ2-7; 7 bases agree with TRBD1. Trimming cost V 7 bases and J 4 bases; bases outside gene matches: 10. Germline V gene data show CDR1 as SQVTM and CDR2 as ANQGSEA. CDR3 length: 13 residues. The covered CDR3 bases are TGCAGCGCTCGCGGACAGGCCGAATACGAG. Translated, it gives CSARGQAEYE. The full CDR3 protein is CSARGQAEYEQYF.